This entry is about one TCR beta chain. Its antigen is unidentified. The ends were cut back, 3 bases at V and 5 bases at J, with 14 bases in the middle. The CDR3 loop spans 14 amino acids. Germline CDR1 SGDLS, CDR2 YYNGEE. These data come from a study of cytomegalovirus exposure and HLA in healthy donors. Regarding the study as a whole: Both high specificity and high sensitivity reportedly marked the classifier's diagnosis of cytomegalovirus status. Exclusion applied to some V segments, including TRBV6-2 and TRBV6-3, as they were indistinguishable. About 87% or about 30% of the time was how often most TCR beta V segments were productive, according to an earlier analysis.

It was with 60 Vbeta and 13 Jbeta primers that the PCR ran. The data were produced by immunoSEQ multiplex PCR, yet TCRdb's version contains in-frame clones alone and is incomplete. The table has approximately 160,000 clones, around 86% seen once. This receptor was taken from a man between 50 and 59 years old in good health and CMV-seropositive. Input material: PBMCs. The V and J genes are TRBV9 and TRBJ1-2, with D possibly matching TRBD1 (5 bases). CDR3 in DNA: TGTGCCAGCAGCGAGAACGTCGGGGGGTATGGCTACACCTTC. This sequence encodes CASSENVGGYGYTF.